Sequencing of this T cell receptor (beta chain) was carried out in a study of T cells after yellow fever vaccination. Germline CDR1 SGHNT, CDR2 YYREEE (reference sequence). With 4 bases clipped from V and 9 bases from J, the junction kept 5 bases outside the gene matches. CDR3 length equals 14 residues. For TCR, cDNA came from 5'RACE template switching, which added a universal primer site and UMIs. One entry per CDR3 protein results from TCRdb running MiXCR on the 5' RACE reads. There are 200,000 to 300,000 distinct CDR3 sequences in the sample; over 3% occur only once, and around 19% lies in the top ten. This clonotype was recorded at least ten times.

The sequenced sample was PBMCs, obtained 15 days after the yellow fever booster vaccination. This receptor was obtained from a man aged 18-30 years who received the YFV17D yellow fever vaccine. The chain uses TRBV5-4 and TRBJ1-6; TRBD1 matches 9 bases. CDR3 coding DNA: TGTGCCAGCAGCCCGACAGGGGGTAGTTCACCCCTCCACTTT. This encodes CASSPTGGSSPLHF.